The text below deals with one T cell receptor beta chain. This sample is part of a study of T cells in localized non-small cell lung cancer. TCRdb's table, derived via immunoSEQ multiplex PCR, lists solely in-frame clones and lacks some. Of about 36,000 clones listed, 87% are singletons. Unmatched junction bases numbered 9, after V lost 0 bases and J lost 9 bases. This CDR3 region has 15 residues. Germline V gives CDR1 KGHSH, CDR2 LQKENI. The V and J genes are TRBV18 and TRBJ2-5; 8 nucleotides align to TRBD1. The sequences come from peripheral blood, collected before any cancer treatment. The clonotype was recovered from a woman aged 35 to 70 with stage I lung adenocarcinoma. CDR3 nucleotides: TGTGCCAGCTCACCACCTGGACAGGGTGGTGGGTCCCAGTACTTC. It encodes CASSPPGQGGGSQYF.